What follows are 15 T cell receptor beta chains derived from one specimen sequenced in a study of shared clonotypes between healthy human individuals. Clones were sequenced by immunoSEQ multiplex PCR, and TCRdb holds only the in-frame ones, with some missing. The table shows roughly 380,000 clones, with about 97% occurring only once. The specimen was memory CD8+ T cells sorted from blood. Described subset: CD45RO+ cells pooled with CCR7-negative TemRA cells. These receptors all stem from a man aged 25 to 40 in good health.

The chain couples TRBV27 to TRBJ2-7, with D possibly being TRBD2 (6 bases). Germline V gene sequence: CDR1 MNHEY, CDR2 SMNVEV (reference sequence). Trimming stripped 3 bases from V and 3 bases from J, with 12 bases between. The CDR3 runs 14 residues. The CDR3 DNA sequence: TGTGCCAGCAGTTTTCGGGAGTTAAACTACGAGCAGTACTTC. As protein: CASSFRELNYEQYF.

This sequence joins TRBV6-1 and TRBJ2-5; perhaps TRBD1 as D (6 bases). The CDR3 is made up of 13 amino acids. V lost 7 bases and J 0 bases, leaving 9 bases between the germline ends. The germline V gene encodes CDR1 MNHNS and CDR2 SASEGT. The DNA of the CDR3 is TGTGCCAGCAACAGGGCCTACCAAGAGACCCAGTACTTC. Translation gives CASNRAYQETQYF.

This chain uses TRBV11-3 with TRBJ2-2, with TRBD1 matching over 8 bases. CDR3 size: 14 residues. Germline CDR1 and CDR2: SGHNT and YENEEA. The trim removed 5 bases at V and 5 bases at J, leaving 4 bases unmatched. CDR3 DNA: TGTGCCAGCAGCGGCAGGGGGCTAACCGGGGAGCTGTTTTTT. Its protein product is CASSGRGLTGELFF.

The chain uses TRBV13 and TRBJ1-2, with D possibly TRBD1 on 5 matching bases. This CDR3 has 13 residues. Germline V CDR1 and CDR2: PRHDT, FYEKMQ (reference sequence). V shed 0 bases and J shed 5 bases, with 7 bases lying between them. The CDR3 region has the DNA TGTGCCAGCAGCTTAGGTCAGGGTTATGGCTACACCTTC. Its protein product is CASSLGQGYGYTF.

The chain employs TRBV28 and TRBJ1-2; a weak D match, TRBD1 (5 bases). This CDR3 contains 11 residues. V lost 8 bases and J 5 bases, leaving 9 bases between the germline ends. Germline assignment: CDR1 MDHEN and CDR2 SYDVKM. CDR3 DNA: TGTGCCAGCTTTTGGGGGTATGGCTACACCTTC. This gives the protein CASFWGYGYTF.

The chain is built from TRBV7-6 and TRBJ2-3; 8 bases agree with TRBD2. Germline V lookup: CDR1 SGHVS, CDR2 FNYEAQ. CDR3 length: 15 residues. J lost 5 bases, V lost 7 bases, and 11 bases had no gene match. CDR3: CASKRIAGSIDTQYF. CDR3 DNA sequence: TGTGCCAGCAAGAGGATAGCGGGATCAATAGATACGCAGTATTTT.

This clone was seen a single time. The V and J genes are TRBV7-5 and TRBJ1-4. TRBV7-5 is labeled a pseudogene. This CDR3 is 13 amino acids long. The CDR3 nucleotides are TGTGCCAGAAGCTCGAGGGATAATGAAAAACTGTTTTTT. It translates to CARSSRDNEKLFF.

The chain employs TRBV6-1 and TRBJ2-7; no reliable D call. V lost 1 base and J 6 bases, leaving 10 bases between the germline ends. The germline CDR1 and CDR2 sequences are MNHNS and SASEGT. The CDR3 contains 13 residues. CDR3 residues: CASSEVVYGEQYF. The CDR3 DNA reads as TGTGCCAGCAGTGAAGTTGTCTACGGCGAGCAGTACTTC.

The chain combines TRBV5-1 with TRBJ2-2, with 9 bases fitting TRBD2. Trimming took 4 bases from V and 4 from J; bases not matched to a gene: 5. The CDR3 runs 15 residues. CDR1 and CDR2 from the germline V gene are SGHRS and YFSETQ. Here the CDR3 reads CASSVLAGSTGELFF. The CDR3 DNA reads TGCGCCAGCAGCGTCCTAGCGGGAAGCACCGGGGAGCTGTTTTTT. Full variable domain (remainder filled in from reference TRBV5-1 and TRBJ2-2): KAGVTQTPRYLIKTRGQQVTLSCSPISGHRSVSWYQQTPGQGLQFLFEYFSETQRNKGNFPGRFSGRQFSNSRSEMNVSTLELGDSALYLCASSVLAGSTGELFFGEGSRLTVL.

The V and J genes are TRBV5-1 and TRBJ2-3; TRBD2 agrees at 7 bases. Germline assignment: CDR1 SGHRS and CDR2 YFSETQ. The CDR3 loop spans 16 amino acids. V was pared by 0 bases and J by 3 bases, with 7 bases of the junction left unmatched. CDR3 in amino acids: CASSLGRGSPTDTQYF. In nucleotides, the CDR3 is TGCGCCAGCAGCTTGGGACGCGGGAGTCCTACAGATACGCAGTATTTT.

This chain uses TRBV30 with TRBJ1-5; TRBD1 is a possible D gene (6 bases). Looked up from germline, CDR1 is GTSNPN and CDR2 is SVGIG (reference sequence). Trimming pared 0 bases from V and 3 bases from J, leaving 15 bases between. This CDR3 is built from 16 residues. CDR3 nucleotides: TGTGCCTGGAGTGTACCCGAAGGACAGCCCAATCAGCCCCAGCATTTT. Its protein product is CAWSVPEGQPNQPQHF.

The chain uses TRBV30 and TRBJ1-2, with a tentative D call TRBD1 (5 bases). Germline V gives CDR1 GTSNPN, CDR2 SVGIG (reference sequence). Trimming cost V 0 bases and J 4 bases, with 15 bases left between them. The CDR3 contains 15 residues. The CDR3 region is CAWSVQAGRGYGYTF. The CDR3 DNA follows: TGTGCCTGGAGTGTACAGGCAGGGCGGGGCTATGGCTACACCTTC.

The CDR3 DNA sequence: TGTGCCAGCAGCTTATTTAGCGGGAGGGCACTACCCAATGAGCAGTTCTTC. Amino acid sequence: CASSLFSGRALPNEQFF. The chain recombines TRBV7-3 with TRBJ2-1; 11 nucleotides agree with TRBD2. Germline V gene lookup returns CDR1 SGHTA and CDR2 FQGTGA. Trimming at V came to 2 bases and at J to 6 bases, leaving 9 bases not matched to a gene. The CDR3 extends over 17 amino acids.

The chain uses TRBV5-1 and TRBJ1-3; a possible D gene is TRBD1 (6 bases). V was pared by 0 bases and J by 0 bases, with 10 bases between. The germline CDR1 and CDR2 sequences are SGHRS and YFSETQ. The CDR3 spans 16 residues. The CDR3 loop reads CASSLGDTSSGNTIYF. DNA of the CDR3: TGCGCCAGCAGCTTGGGGGACACTAGCTCTGGAAACACCATATATTTT. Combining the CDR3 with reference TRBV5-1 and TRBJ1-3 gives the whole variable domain KAGVTQTPRYLIKTRGQQVTLSCSPISGHRSVSWYQQTPGQGLQFLFEYFSETQRNKGNFPGRFSGRQFSNSRSEMNVSTLELGDSALYLCASSLGDTSSGNTIYFGEGSWLTVV.

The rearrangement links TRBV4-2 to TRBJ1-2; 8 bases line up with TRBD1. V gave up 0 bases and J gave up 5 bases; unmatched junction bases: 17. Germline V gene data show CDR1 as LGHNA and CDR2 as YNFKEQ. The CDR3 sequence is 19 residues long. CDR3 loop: CASSQDRFSRGQERYGYTF. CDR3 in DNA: TGTGCCAGCAGCCAAGACCGGTTTTCTCGGGGACAGGAGAGATATGGCTACACCTTC.